This entry lists 9 T cell receptor beta chains sequenced from one sample in a study of blood T cell repertoires in COVID-19. The data were produced by immunoSEQ multiplex PCR, yet TCRdb's version contains in-frame clones alone and is incomplete. The table includes under 250,000 clones, more than 65% detected once. The specimen was peripheral blood. Receptors were obtained from a man aged 45-60 years with active or convalescent COVID-19.

J is TRBJ2-3 and V is TRBV5-4; D not resolved. V was clipped by 0 bases and J by 4 bases, with 6 bases between them. The CDR3 spans 13 residues. Germline CDR1 and CDR2: SGHNT and YYREEE (reference sequence). In nucleotides, the CDR3 is TGTGCCAGCAGCTTGGCCCGGTCAGATACGCAGTATTTT. This codes for CASSLARSDTQYF.

The gene calls are TRBV6-5 and TRBJ1-1; maybe TRBD1 (6 bases). The CDR3 sequence is 15 residues long. Trimming pared 6 bases from V and 1 base from J, leaving 15 bases between. CDR1 is MNHEY, CDR2 SVGAGI, per germline. CDR3 nucleotide sequence: TGTGCCAGCAGCCACTGGGGGGGGGCGAACACTGAAGCTTTCTTT. This gives the protein CASSHWGGANTEAFF.

The V and J genes are TRBV10-3 and TRBJ2-1; TRBD1 might be the D (6 bases). The CDR3 has 14 amino acids. V lost 0 bases and J 10 bases, leaving 13 bases between the germline ends. CDR1 is ENHRY and CDR2 is SYGVKD in the germline V gene. This CDR3 reads CAISESGGQGEQFF. For the CDR3, the DNA is TGTGCCATCAGTGAGTCAGGGGGTCAGGGGGAGCAGTTCTTC.

This clone was counted a few times. J is TRBJ2-5 and V is TRBV2; 11 nucleotides agree with TRBD2. This CDR3 spans 15 amino acids. The germline CDR1 and CDR2 sequences are SNHLY and FYNNEI. The junction had 5 bases not matched to a gene; V was cut back by 6 bases and J by 2 bases. As DNA, the CDR3 is TGTGCCAGCAGCCCGGGACTAGCGGATCAAGAGACCCAGTACTTC. It codes for CASSPGLADQETQYF.

The J gene is TRBJ2-7, the V gene TRBV10-1, with 8 bases aligning to TRBD1. The CDR3 runs to 17 residues. Germline V gene data show CDR1 as WNHNN and CDR2 as SYGVQD (reference sequence). The J segment lost 3 bases and the V segment lost 7 bases, leaving 17 bases of the junction unmatched. CDR3 protein: CASKGSQGADPLYEQYV. As DNA, the CDR3 is TGCGCCAGCAAAGGTTCCCAGGGGGCTGATCCCCTCTACGAGCAGTACGTC.

The rearrangement joins TRBV5-1 to TRBJ2-1; D might be TRBD1 (5 bases). The germline CDR1 and CDR2 sequences are SGHRS and YFSETQ. Trimming removed 0 bases at V and 3 bases at J, with 10 bases between. The CDR3 runs 15 residues. The CDR3 nucleotides are TGCGCCAGCAGCTTGGGGGGCATTAACTACAATGAGCAGTTCTTC. This encodes CASSLGGINYNEQFF.

This chain connects TRBV27 to TRBJ1-6; the match to TRBD1 covers 7 bases. Germline V gene sequence: CDR1 MNHEY, CDR2 SMNVEV (reference sequence). CDR3 length equals 14 residues. V was pared by 8 bases and J by 10 bases, with 11 bases of the junction left unmatched. CDR3 coding DNA: TGTGCCAGCCAGAACAGGGGTCCCTTCTCACCCCTCCACTTT. Encoded protein: CASQNRGPFSPLHF.

This chain joins TRBV6-5 and TRBJ2-3, with D possibly TRBD2 on 5 matching bases. In germline, CDR1 is MNHEY, CDR2 SVGAGI. This CDR3 has 14 residues. The germline V and J ends were trimmed by 4 bases and 4 bases, with 12 bases remaining between them. CDR3 coding DNA: TGTGCCAGCAGTTTGAGACCCGGGGCAGATACGCAGTATTTT. The encoded protein is CASSLRPGADTQYF.

This clone was observed a single time. The chain joins TRBV5-1 to TRBJ1-2, with a weak D call TRBD1 (6 bases). The CDR3 has 14 amino acids. Deletions cut 0 bases from V and 7 bases from J, with 13 bases between. CDR1 SGHRS and CDR2 YFSETQ come from the germline V gene. CDR3 loop: CASSLGARGAGYTF. Written as DNA, the CDR3 is TGCGCCAGCAGCTTGGGCGCGCGGGGGGCTGGCTACACCTTC. The full variable domain, rest sourced from reference TRBV5-1 and TRBJ1-2, is KAGVTQTPRYLIKTRGQQVTLSCSPISGHRSVSWYQQTPGQGLQFLFEYFSETQRNKGNFPGRFSGRQFSNSRSEMNVSTLELGDSALYLCASSLGARGAGYTFGSGTRLTVV.